These T cell receptor beta chains were read from a single sample in a study of OX40 agonist ivuxolimab in advanced cancers. Libraries were prepared by immunoSEQ multiplex PCR; TCRdb keeps only in-frame clonotypes and omits some of them. The table includes about 68,000 clones, over 80% detected once. Specimen: CD4+ or CD8+ T cells sorted from blood, collected in a trial of the OX40 agonist ivuxolimab. All receptors derive from an adult with an advanced solid tumor such as melanoma, head and neck, liver or kidney cancer. The CDR3 runs from the conserved cysteine through the conserved F or W. Fields, in order: V gene, clone size, D gene, J gene, CDR3 DNA, CDR3 protein. D genes are given only for firm matches. Clone size, where shown, is once, few, many, or a class for clones that have expanded.

v_call: TRBV27
clone_size: -
d_call: TRBD2
j_call: TRBJ2-1
cdr3_nt: TGTGCCAGCAATGAGTTAGCGGGAGGGCCTTATAATGAGCAGTTCTTC
cdr3_aa: CASNELAGGPYNEQFF

v_call: TRBV27
clone_size: -
d_call: -
j_call: TRBJ2-7
cdr3_nt: TGTGCCAGCAGGGTTAGGGCCGACGTCTGGGAGCAGTACTTC
cdr3_aa: CASRVRADVWEQYF

v_call: TRBV6-5
clone_size: -
d_call: -
j_call: TRBJ1-2
cdr3_nt: TGTGCCAGCATTAGTTTTTCCTATGGCTACACCTTC
cdr3_aa: CASISFSYGYTF

v_call: TRBV5-4
clone_size: -
d_call: TRBD2
j_call: TRBJ2-7
cdr3_nt: TGTGCCAGCAGCCCTGGACTAGCGGGAGAATCCTACGAGCAGTACTTC
cdr3_aa: CASSPGLAGESYEQYF

v_call: TRBV4-1
clone_size: -
d_call: TRBD1
j_call: TRBJ1-2
cdr3_nt: TGCGCCAGCAGCCTGGGACAGGGGGCCTATGGCTACACCTTC
cdr3_aa: CASSLGQGAYGYTF

v_call: TRBV9
clone_size: -
d_call: -
j_call: TRBJ2-7
cdr3_nt: TGTGCCAGTTCGGTTGGGGACGGTTCCTACGAGCAGTACTTC
cdr3_aa: CASSVGDGSYEQYF

v_call: TRBV6-5
clone_size: -
d_call: -
j_call: TRBJ1-1
cdr3_nt: TGTGCCAGCAGGGTAGGGGCCCGGGGGCGAGGAGCTTTCTTT
cdr3_aa: CASRVGARGRGAFF

v_call: TRBV19
clone_size: -
d_call: -
j_call: TRBJ1-1
cdr3_nt: TGTGCCAGTAGTCCCGGAGTGAGGGTAGTGCTTGAAGCTTTCTTT
cdr3_aa: CASSPGVRVVLEAFF

v_call: TRBV5-3
clone_size: -
d_call: TRBD1
j_call: TRBJ1-2
cdr3_nt: TGTGCCAGAAGATACATACCGGGACAGGGATACGTAAACTATGGCTACACCTTC
cdr3_aa: CARRYIPGQGYVNYGYTF

v_call: TRBV27
clone_size: -
d_call: -
j_call: TRBJ2-5
cdr3_nt: TGTGCCAGCAGTTTATACAGGGGAGGGGGTCAAGAGACCCAGTACTTC
cdr3_aa: CASSLYRGGGQETQYF

v_call: TRBV6-5
clone_size: -
d_call: -
j_call: TRBJ1-2
cdr3_nt: TGTGCCCTTGGAGGCTACACCTTC
cdr3_aa: CALGGYTF

v_call: TRBV30
clone_size: -
d_call: -
j_call: TRBJ2-1
cdr3_nt: TGTGCCTGGAGTGTACTCTCTCGAGGATCCGGGACATCTCCCGATGAGCAGTTCTTC
cdr3_aa: CAWSVLSRGSGTSPDEQFF

v_call: TRBV19
clone_size: few
d_call: -
j_call: TRBJ1-2
cdr3_nt: TGTGCCAGTAGTATAGGCCAGGGGAATGGCTACACCTTC
cdr3_aa: CASSIGQGNGYTF

v_call: TRBV7-8
clone_size: -
d_call: TRBD2
j_call: TRBJ2-1
cdr3_nt: TGTGCCAGCAGCCCTCACGGGGGGGGATACAATGAGCAGTTCTTC
cdr3_aa: CASSPHGGGYNEQFF

v_call: TRBV28
clone_size: -
d_call: TRBD2
j_call: TRBJ2-1
cdr3_nt: TGTGCCAGCGCGGGGGTAAAGGATGAGCAGTTCTTC
cdr3_aa: CASAGVKDEQFF

v_call: TRBV9
clone_size: -
d_call: TRBD2
j_call: TRBJ2-1
cdr3_nt: TGTGCCAGCAGCGGCTCTAGCGGGAGGTTCTATGAGCAGTTCTTC
cdr3_aa: CASSGSSGRFYEQFF

v_call: TRBV11-3
clone_size: -
d_call: -
j_call: TRBJ1-1
cdr3_nt: TGTGCCAGCAGCCCTACGGGGGCAATGAACACTGAAGCTTTCTTT
cdr3_aa: CASSPTGAMNTEAFF

v_call: TRBV11-2
clone_size: -
d_call: -
j_call: TRBJ1-5
cdr3_nt: TGTGCCAGCAGCTTCTCTGGGCAGGGCAGCAATCAGCCCCAGCATTTT
cdr3_aa: CASSFSGQGSNQPQHF

v_call: TRBV25-1
clone_size: -
d_call: -
j_call: TRBJ2-1
cdr3_nt: TGTGCCAGCAGTGAATTTGAGGATAGCAATGAGCAGTTCTTC
cdr3_aa: CASSEFEDSNEQFF

v_call: TRBV7-6
clone_size: -
d_call: TRBD2
j_call: TRBJ2-7
cdr3_nt: TGTGCCAGCAGCCCTAGGGAGGGGAACGAGCAGTACTTC
cdr3_aa: CASSPREGNEQYF

v_call: TRBV4-1
clone_size: -
d_call: TRBD2
j_call: TRBJ2-5
cdr3_nt: TGCGCCAGCAGCCAGACTAGCGGGGAACAGACCCAGTACTTC
cdr3_aa: CASSQTSGEQTQYF

v_call: TRBV5-1
clone_size: -
d_call: -
j_call: TRBJ2-7
cdr3_nt: TGCGCCAGCAGCTTGGGCCGGGCCGGGACGGCCTTCTACGAGCAGTACTTC
cdr3_aa: CASSLGRAGTAFYEQYF

v_call: TRBV10-3
clone_size: -
d_call: TRBD1
j_call: TRBJ2-7
cdr3_nt: TGTGCCATCAGCGGGACAGGGGGCTCCTACGAGCAGTACTTC
cdr3_aa: CAISGTGGSYEQYF

v_call: TRBV6-6
clone_size: -
d_call: -
j_call: TRBJ1-4
cdr3_nt: TGTGCCAGCAGTTACGCAGGGCCGGGGAATGAAAAACTGTTTTTT
cdr3_aa: CASSYAGPGNEKLFF

v_call: TRBV7-9
clone_size: -
d_call: -
j_call: TRBJ1-1
cdr3_nt: TGTGCCAGCAGCTTAACTGGAGACCTAACTCGCACTGAAGCTTTCTTT
cdr3_aa: CASSLTGDLTRTEAFF

v_call: TRBV5-6
clone_size: once
d_call: TRBD1
j_call: TRBJ2-7
cdr3_nt: TGTGCCAGCAGCTTGTATCCGGGACAGTCCTCCTACGAGCAGTACTTC
cdr3_aa: CASSLYPGQSSYEQYF

v_call: TRBV4-1
clone_size: -
d_call: -
j_call: TRBJ2-1
cdr3_nt: TGCGCCAGCAGCCACCAACTATTGAATGAGCAGTTCTTC
cdr3_aa: CASSHQLLNEQFF

v_call: TRBV7-9
clone_size: -
d_call: -
j_call: TRBJ2-7
cdr3_nt: TGTGCCAGCAGCTTTCGAGAGGCCGGCGCCTACGAGCAGTACTTC
cdr3_aa: CASSFREAGAYEQYF

v_call: TRBV27
clone_size: -
d_call: TRBD1
j_call: TRBJ2-7
cdr3_nt: TGTGCCAGCAGTTTAGACAGGGGATCCTACGAGCAGTACTTC
cdr3_aa: CASSLDRGSYEQYF

v_call: TRBV5-4
clone_size: -
d_call: -
j_call: TRBJ1-1
cdr3_nt: TGTGCCAGCAGCTTGGCCCCACAGGGGAACACTGAAGCTTTCTTT
cdr3_aa: CASSLAPQGNTEAFF

v_call: TRBV27
clone_size: -
d_call: TRBD1
j_call: TRBJ2-1
cdr3_nt: TGTGCCAGCAGTTCTGGGACAGGGGTGGGCTACAATGAGCAGTTCTTC
cdr3_aa: CASSSGTGVGYNEQFF

v_call: TRBV2
clone_size: -
d_call: -
j_call: TRBJ2-1
cdr3_nt: TGTGCCAGCAGTGAGATTGACAATGAGCAGTTCTTC
cdr3_aa: CASSEIDNEQFF

v_call: TRBV21-1
clone_size: once
d_call: -
j_call: TRBJ2-4
cdr3_nt: TGTGCCAGCAACCGGACAGGAACTCTAGCCAAAAACATTCAGTACTTC
cdr3_aa: CASNRTGTLAKNIQYF